Each of the 32 T cell receptor beta chains below was sequenced from the same sample in a study of PD-1 blockade in classical Hodgkin lymphoma (dated by TCRdb to between 2020 and 2021). Libraries were constructed by the immunoSEQ multiplex PCR assay. TCRdb stores this immuneACCESS table with in-frame sequences only. Part of the clones is absent; in the studies checked, under half of the shortfall reflects unresolved V genes, and no reason is known for the rest. Here the sample has approximately 65,000 clones; about nine tenths occur a single time. The top ten constitute around 13% of the sample. The time point label, as the study defines it: cycle 1 day 1 (C1D1), immediately before nivolumab initiation. Every trial patient had relapsed following autologous stem cell transplantation, and prior brentuximab vedotin exposure was what differed among cohorts A, B and C. This specimen was peripheral blood mononuclear cells (PBMCs), taken at baseline. These receptors were obtained from a human donor with classical Hodgkin lymphoma.

V usage is TRBV7-2 and J usage is TRBJ2-1; D call uncertain. Trimming removed 5 bases from V and 5 bases from J, with 13 bases in between. This CDR3 has 14 amino acids. Germline CDR1 is SGHTA and CDR2 is FQGNSA. CDR3 sequence reads: CASSPGFFNNEQFF. CDR3 DNA: TGTGCCAGCAGCCCAGGATTTTTTAACAATGAGCAGTTCTTC.

The chain carries TRBV5-6 and TRBJ2-3; possibly TRBD2 for D (6 bases). Trimming pared 4 bases from V and 6 bases from J, leaving 21 bases between. CDR1 SGHDT and CDR2 YYEEEE come from the germline V gene. There are 16 residues in the CDR3. This chain's CDR3 is CASSGPGEWVVDTQYF. In DNA form, the CDR3 reads TGTGCCAGCAGCGGGCCGGGGGAATGGGTGGTCGATACGCAGTATTTT. Together with reference TRBV5-6 and TRBJ2-3, the CDR3 gives the full variable domain: DAGVTQSPTHLIKTRGQQVTLRCSPKSGHDTVSWYQQALGQGPQFIFQYYEEEERQRGNFPDRFSGHQFPNYSSELNVNALLLGDSALYLCASSGPGEWVVDTQYFGPGTRLTVL.

V usage is TRBV19 and J usage is TRBJ1-5; D not certain. Per the germline V gene, CDR1 is LNHDA and CDR2 is SQIVND (reference sequence). The CDR3 sequence is 13 residues long. V dropped 3 bases and J dropped 6 bases, with 9 bases sitting between them. The CDR3 bases are TGTGCCAGTAGTATGGCTGAGGGTCAGCCCCAGCATTTT. Encoded protein: CASSMAEGQPQHF. The full variable domain, with the rest looked up from reference TRBV19 and TRBJ1-5, is DGGITQSPKYLFRKEGQNVTLSCEQNLNHDAMYWYRQDPGQGLRLIYYSQIVNDFQKGDIAEGYSVSREKKESFPLTVTSAQKNPTAFYLCASSMAEGQPQHFGDGTRLSIL.

This chain joins TRBV30 and TRBJ1-6, with D possibly TRBD1 on 6 matching bases. The CDR3 runs 11 residues. The V gene's germline CDR1 is GTSNPN and CDR2 SVGIG (reference sequence). The ends were cut back, 5 bases at V and 10 bases at J, with 9 bases in the middle. CDR3 loop: CAWGGTSPLHF. CDR3 bases: TGTGCCTGGGGTGGGACATCACCCCTCCACTTT.

The chain employs TRBV27 and TRBJ1-2; D might be TRBD1 (5 bases). V lost 5 bases and J lost 1, with 14 bases in between. Germline loops: CDR1 MNHEY, CDR2 SMNVEV (reference sequence). This CDR3 comprises 15 residues. The CDR3 spells CASSPSTVGNYGYTF. CDR3 nucleotides: TGTGCCAGCAGTCCATCGACAGTGGGTAACTATGGCTACACCTTC.

The rearrangement uses TRBV19 and TRBJ1-6, with unresolved D. Germline V CDR1 and CDR2: LNHDA, SQIVND (reference sequence). V shed 3 bases and J shed 0 bases, with 12 bases lying between them. This CDR3 is 17 amino acids long. The CDR3 here is CASSIGSGSSYNSPLHF. The CDR3, as DNA: TGTGCCAGTAGTATCGGCTCCGGGAGCTCCTATAATTCACCCCTCCACTTT. The complete variable domain, with remaining parts taken from reference TRBV19 and TRBJ1-6, reads DGGITQSPKYLFRKEGQNVTLSCEQNLNHDAMYWYRQDPGQGLRLIYYSQIVNDFQKGDIAEGYSVSREKKESFPLTVTSAQKNPTAFYLCASSIGSGSSYNSPLHFGNGTRLTVT.

The chain links TRBV5-5 to TRBJ2-2, with D perhaps being TRBD1 or TRBD2 (5 bases each). V dropped 2 bases and J dropped 2 bases, with 13 bases sitting between them. The CDR3 contains 16 residues. The germline CDR1 and CDR2 sequences are SGHKS and YYEKEE (reference sequence). CDR3 DNA: TGTGCCAGCAGCTTAACCGGGACGCCTAACACCGGGGAGCTGTTTTTT. It is translated as CASSLTGTPNTGELFF.

The genes are TRBV11-2 and TRBJ2-4; no clear D gene. Germline V gene lookup returns CDR1 SGHAT and CDR2 FQNNGV. The CDR3 runs to 11 residues. V was pared by 5 bases and J by 12 bases, with 11 bases between. CDR3 region: CASSNGYNQYF. The CDR3, as DNA: TGTGCCAGCAGCAACGGATACAATCAGTACTTC.

The gene calls are TRBV30 and TRBJ1-1; perhaps TRBD1 as D (6 bases). The V gene's germline CDR1 is GTSNPN and CDR2 SVGIG (reference sequence). Trimming pared 2 bases from V and 2 bases from J, leaving 15 bases between. The CDR3 loop spans 15 amino acids. In nucleotides, the CDR3 is TGTGCCTGGAGTCCACTTCCAGGGGTAAACACTGAAGCTTTCTTT. It encodes CAWSPLPGVNTEAFF.

Points on this clone: Other DNA sequences in the same sample also yield this CDR3. The chain combines TRBV5-6 with TRBJ2-7; D gene ambiguous. Trimming left V 0 bases short and J 2 bases short, with 9 bases between. The CDR3 extends over 14 amino acids. Germline CDR1 and CDR2: SGHDT and YYEEEE. This chain's CDR3 is CASSLAGSPYEQYF. In DNA, the CDR3 is TGTGCCAGCAGCTTGGCTGGGTCACCCTACGAGCAGTACTTC. The entire variable domain, with the rest obtained from reference TRBV5-6 and TRBJ2-7, is as follows: DAGVTQSPTHLIKTRGQQVTLRCSPKSGHDTVSWYQQALGQGPQFIFQYYEEEERQRGNFPDRFSGHQFPNYSSELNVNALLLGDSALYLCASSLAGSPYEQYFGPGTRLTVT.

The gene calls are TRBV29-1 and TRBJ1-3; D gene ambiguous. V dropped 4 bases and J dropped 0 bases, with 7 bases sitting between them. The germline V gene encodes CDR1 SQVTM and CDR2 ANQGSEA. This CDR3 has 13 amino acids. The CDR3 DNA is TGCAGCGTTGGCACAACCTCTGGAAACACCATATATTTT. Translated: CSVGTTSGNTIYF.

The chain is built from TRBV7-3 and TRBJ2-5; D gene unclear. Germline lookup yields CDR1 SGHTA and CDR2 FQGTGA. CDR3 length: 13 residues. V gave up 5 bases and J gave up 4 bases, with 11 bases separating them. CDR3 sequence (DNA): TGTGCCAGCAGCGAGGACGGTAGAGAGACCCAGTACTTC. Translating gives CASSEDGRETQYF.

The chain links TRBV19 to TRBJ1-5; D might be TRBD1 (6 bases). Trimming removed 3 bases from V and 6 bases from J, with 21 bases in between. This CDR3 region has 17 residues. CDR1 is LNHDA and CDR2 is SQIVND in the germline V gene (reference sequence). CDR3: CASSMFGGQPLGQPQHF. In DNA, the CDR3 is TGTGCCAGTAGTATGTTTGGAGGACAGCCCCTTGGTCAGCCCCAGCATTTT.

This clone has only one observation. The chain carries TRBV6-7 and TRBJ2-5; D is unclear. TRBV6-7 is classed as an ORF, of uncertain function. The V and J ends lost 0 bases and 3 bases respectively, with 20 bases between them. The CDR3 loop spans 18 amino acids. CDR3 sequence: CASSYSNSSGRLEETQYF. The CDR3 nucleotides are TGTGCCAGCAGTTACTCGAATTCATCAGGTCGCCTTGAAGAGACCCAGTACTTC.

This chain uses TRBV7-2 with TRBJ2-2; TRBD1 might be the D (6 bases). The CDR3 covers 16 residues. Germline-derived CDR1 and CDR2 are SGHTA and FQGNSA. V was pared by 5 bases and J by 0 bases, with 13 bases between. DNA for the CDR3: TGTGCCAGCAGCCCTAACTGGACAGCGAACACCGGGGAGCTGTTTTTT. Encoded protein: CASSPNWTANTGELFF.

This clone has only one observation. The CDR3 is CASRTGRLYNEQFF. CDR3 coding DNA: TGTGCCAGCAGGACGGGACGCCTCTACAATGAGCAGTTCTTC. The chain employs TRBV2 and TRBJ2-1; D is perhaps TRBD1 or TRBD2 (5 bases each). Between the trimmed V and J ends, which lost 6 bases and 3 bases, there was a span of 12 bases. The CDR3 has 14 residues. Germline V gene sequence: CDR1 SNHLY, CDR2 FYNNEI.

The rearrangement links TRBV11-3 to TRBJ1-3; D ambiguous. V dropped 2 bases and J dropped 1 base, with 0 bases sitting between them. The CDR3 is 12 residues long. The germline gives CDR1 SGHNT, CDR2 YENEEA. CDR3 bases: TGTGCCAGCAGCTTATCTGGAAACACCATATATTTT. Translation: CASSLSGNTIYF.

This chain links TRBV19 with TRBJ1-2; a possible D gene is TRBD1 (6 bases). Trimming stripped 5 bases from V and 3 bases from J, with 19 bases between. This CDR3 has 16 residues. Germline V CDR1 and CDR2: LNHDA, SQIVND (reference sequence). CDR3 sequence (DNA): TGTGCCAGTAGTTTTGAAACAGGGCTGGCGGACTATGGCTACACCTTC. It codes for CASSFETGLADYGYTF.

The J gene is TRBJ1-5, the V gene TRBV5-1; tentatively, D is TRBD1 (6 bases). Germline V lookup: CDR1 SGHRS, CDR2 YFSETQ. The CDR3 length is 15 residues. Between the trimmed V and J ends, which lost 5 bases and 6 bases, there was a span of 18 bases. CDR3 protein: CASRPHQGSVQPQHF. The CDR3 coding sequence is TGCGCCAGCAGACCGCACCAGGGGTCGGTTCAGCCCCAGCATTTT. Variable domain in full (rest from reference TRBV5-1 and TRBJ1-5): KAGVTQTPRYLIKTRGQQVTLSCSPISGHRSVSWYQQTPGQGLQFLFEYFSETQRNKGNFPGRFSGRQFSNSRSEMNVSTLELGDSALYLCASRPHQGSVQPQHFGDGTRLSIL.

Here the CDR3 reads CATSREGTDSTGELFF. The CDR3 DNA sequence: TGTGCCACCAGCAGAGAGGGGACAGATAGTACCGGGGAGCTGTTTTTT. The rearrangement uses TRBV15 and TRBJ2-2; 7 bases map to TRBD1. V was clipped by 0 bases and J by 5 bases; unmatched bases: 6. The V gene's germline CDR1 is LNHNV and CDR2 YYDKDF (reference sequence). The CDR3 totals 16 residues.

V and J are TRBV7-8 and TRBJ2-2, with D uncertain. V lost 2 bases and J lost 9, with 7 bases in between. From germline, CDR1 is SGHVS and CDR2 FQNEAQ. The CDR3 contains 12 residues. CDR3 sequence reads: CASSLYGRELFF. For the CDR3, the DNA is TGTGCCAGCAGCTTATATGGAAGGGAGCTGTTTTTT.

The chain recombines TRBV19 with TRBJ2-3, with a possible D match to TRBD1 (6 bases). CDR3 length: 13 amino acids. The ends were cut back, 5 bases at V and 6 bases at J, with 12 bases in the middle. The V gene's germline CDR1 is LNHDA and CDR2 SQIVND (reference sequence). In nucleotides, the CDR3 is TGTGCCAGTAGTCGGACAGCCGGGGATACGCAGTATTTT. Its translation is CASSRTAGDTQYF.

The chain links TRBV6-6 to TRBJ2-1, with D possibly being TRBD1 or TRBD2 (5 bases each). The CDR3 sequence is 14 residues long. V lost 9 bases to trimming and J lost 9 bases, with 21 bases between them. CDR1 is MNHNY and CDR2 is SVGAGI in the germline V gene (reference sequence). This CDR3 is CASEGRTPSGEQFF. CDR3 sequence (DNA): TGTGCCAGTGAGGGGCGAACCCCGTCGGGTGAGCAGTTCTTC.

This clone was recorded only once. Other DNA sequences from this sample encode an identical CDR3 as well. V usage is TRBV6-5 and J usage is TRBJ2-2; tentatively, D is TRBD2 (7 bases). Trimming cost V 5 bases and J 2 bases, with 9 bases left between them. The germline gives CDR1 MNHEY, CDR2 SVGAGI. CDR3 length: 14 residues. The DNA for the CDR3 is TGTGCCAGCAGTCGGGGGGCCAACACCGGGGAGCTGTTTTTT. This sequence encodes CASSRGANTGELFF.

The chain combines TRBV6-5 with TRBJ1-1; a weak D match, TRBD1 (6 bases). The V gene's germline CDR1 is MNHEY and CDR2 SVGAGI. CDR3 length equals 12 residues. V lost 4 bases to trimming and J lost 11 bases, with 14 bases between them. The DNA of the CDR3 is TGTGCCAGCAGTTCTATACAGGGTAGGGCTTTCTTT. Its translation: CASSSIQGRAFF.

The V and J genes are TRBV7-8 and TRBJ1-5; unclear D gene. V shed 3 bases and J shed 8 bases, with 17 bases lying between them. This CDR3 is built from 15 residues. Germline assignment: CDR1 SGHVS and CDR2 FQNEAQ. Here the CDR3 reads CASSFGWALEEPQHF. CDR3 DNA: TGTGCCAGCAGCTTTGGTTGGGCCCTCGAAGAGCCCCAGCATTTT.

This rearrangement joins TRBV2 to TRBJ1-2; D unresolved. V lost 3 bases and J 1 base, leaving 12 bases between the germline ends. Germline CDR1 SNHLY, CDR2 FYNNEI. CDR3 length: 15 amino acids. The CDR3 loop reads CASSDTEVINYGYTF. DNA of the CDR3: TGTGCCAGCAGTGATACAGAGGTCATTAACTATGGCTACACCTTC.

The J gene is TRBJ1-1, the V gene TRBV29-1; TRBD1 matches at 7 bases. This CDR3 is built from 14 residues. CDR1 is SQVTM, CDR2 ANQGSEA, per germline. Trimming took 7 bases from V and 2 from J; bases not matched to a gene: 10. The DNA for the CDR3 is TGCAGCGCAGATGTGAACAGGGGTAACACTGAAGCTTTCTTT. Its translation: CSADVNRGNTEAFF. The variable domain in full, with the rest retrieved from reference TRBV29-1 and TRBJ1-1, is SAVISQKPSRDICQRGTSLTIQCQVDSQVTMMFWYRQQPGQSLTLIATANQGSEATYESGFVIDKFPISRPNLTFSTLTVSNMSPEDSSIYLCSADVNRGNTEAFFGQGTRLTVV.

This clone was recorded a few times. V gene TRBV7-6 combines with J gene TRBJ2-7, with D unclear. Trimming shortened V by 1 base and J by 3 bases, and 7 bases separated the two germline ends. Germline lookup yields CDR1 SGHVS and CDR2 FNYEAQ. The CDR3 has 13 amino acids. CDR3 coding DNA: TGTGCCAGCAGCTTAGAGTGGGACTACGAGCAGTACTTC. Encoded protein: CASSLEWDYEQYF.

The gene calls are TRBV6-6 and TRBJ1-1; no definite D call. The CDR3 has 13 residues. The V gene lost 5 bases and the J gene lost 0 bases, with 7 bases spanning the gap. The germline V gene encodes CDR1 MNHNY and CDR2 SVGAGI (reference sequence). CDR3 DNA: TGTGCCAGCAGTCCTAAAATGAACACTGAAGCTTTCTTT. This gives the protein CASSPKMNTEAFF.

The CDR3 loop is CASSQDQTGIGYEQYF. The CDR3 nucleotides are TGCGCCAGCAGCCAAGATCAAACAGGTATTGGCTACGAGCAGTACTTC. The chain joins TRBV4-3 to TRBJ2-7; perhaps TRBD1 as D (5 bases). Germline CDR1 reads LGHNA; CDR2 reads YSLEER. Trimming pared 0 bases from V and 3 bases from J, leaving 15 bases between. CDR3 size: 16 residues.

The genes are TRBV21-1 and TRBJ2-7; TRBD1 is taken as the D call from the table, unchecked against the DNA. TRBV21-1 is deemed a pseudogene. The CDR3 contains 15 residues. The CDR3 is CASSKAGQGAYEQYF. Written as DNA, the CDR3 is TGTGCCAGCAGCAAAGCGGGACAGGGGGCCTACGAGCAGTACTTC.